Described below is a single T cell receptor beta chain sequence and its context. Its antigen is unidentified. TCRdb's copy holds only in-frame clones and misses some; the assay was immunoSEQ multiplex PCR. The sample has over 30,000 clones, around 90% seen once; the top ten hold 36%. The sample originates from a study of OX40 agonist ivuxolimab in advanced cancers. About the research overall: Cohort: 65% to 90% men, mean age about 60, aged about 20 to 90. Of the participants, more than 35% had some prior anti-PD-1, anti-PD-L1 or anti-CTLA-4 therapy, which was allowed.

Notes on the study in general: There were, on average, more expanded clones in CD8+ T cells than in CD4+. Among the least clonally expanded were partial responders at 0.1-3.0 mg/kg.

Sequencing was performed on CD4+ or CD8+ T cells sorted from blood, taken in a trial of the OX40 agonist ivuxolimab. The clonotype originates from an adult with an advanced solid tumor such as melanoma, head and neck, liver or kidney cancer.

The CDR3 region is CATSRDKGGGQTIYF. The CDR3 nucleotides read TGTGCCACCAGCAGAGATAAGGGAGGAGGGCAAACCATATATTTT. The chain has TRBV15 and TRBJ1-3, with D unclear. The CDR3 is made up of 15 amino acids. With 0 bases removed from V and 10 bases from J, the gap between germline ends came to 16 bases. CDR1 and CDR2 from the germline V gene are LNHNV and YYDKDF (reference sequence). Looking up the rest from reference TRBV15 and TRBJ1-3 gives the full variable domain: DAMVIQNPRYQVTQFGKPVTLSCSQTLNHNVMYWYQQKSSQAPKLLFHYYDKDFNNEADTPDNFQSRRPNTSFCFLDIRSPGLGDTAMYLCATSRDKGGGQTIYFGEGSWLTVV.